This T cell receptor (beta chain) was observed in a study of T cell responses to AZD1222 COVID-19 vaccine. Study-wide findings and caveats: Seropositive at baseline were only 5 to 7 AZD1222 recipients.

Using immunoSEQ multiplex PCR, the repertoire was profiled, and TCRdb retains in-frame clones only, with some absent. The sample yields about 84,000 clones, roughly 88% seen once. To note about this clone: Its antigen is unidentified.

CDR3 size: 18 residues. Looked up from germline, CDR1 is LNHNV and CDR2 is YYDKDF (reference sequence). After removal of 4 bases from V and 10 bases from J, the junction contained 22 bases not matched to a gene. Sequencing used peripheral blood, obtained 28 days after the second AZD1222 dose. The source is an adult who received the AZD1222 COVID-19 vaccine. The chain links TRBV15 to TRBJ1-3, with TRBD1 matching 7 bases. The CDR3 protein is CATSNILGTGQHIVTIYF. CDR3 nucleotides: TGTGCCACCAGCAACATATTGGGAACGGGACAGCATATCGTAACCATATATTTT.